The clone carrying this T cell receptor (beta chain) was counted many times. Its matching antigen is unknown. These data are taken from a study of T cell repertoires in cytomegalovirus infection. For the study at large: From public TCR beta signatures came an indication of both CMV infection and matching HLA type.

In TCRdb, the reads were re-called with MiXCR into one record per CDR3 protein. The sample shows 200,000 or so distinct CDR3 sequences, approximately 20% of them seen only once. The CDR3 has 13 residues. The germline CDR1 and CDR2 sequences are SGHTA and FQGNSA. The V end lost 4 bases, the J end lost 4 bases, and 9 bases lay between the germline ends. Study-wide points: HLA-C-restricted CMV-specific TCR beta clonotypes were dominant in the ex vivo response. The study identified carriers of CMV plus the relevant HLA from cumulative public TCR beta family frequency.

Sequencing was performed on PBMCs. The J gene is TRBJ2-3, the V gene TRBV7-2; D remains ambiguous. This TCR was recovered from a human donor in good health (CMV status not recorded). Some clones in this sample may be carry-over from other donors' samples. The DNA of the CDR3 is TGTGCCAGCAGCTCGCTTGGGCCAGATACGCAGTATTTT. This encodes CASSSLGPDTQYF.